These 17 T cell receptor beta chains originate from one sample sequenced in a study of blood T cell repertoires in COVID-19 (dated by TCRdb to the early 2020s). Libraries came from the immunoSEQ multiplex PCR assay. Imported from immuneACCESS, the table was reduced by TCRdb to in-frame sequences with V and J called. These copies leave out some clones; in studies compared against another copy, an unresolved V gene accounts for under half, and the cause of the remainder is not known. This sample holds about 300,000 clones; over 75% were observed only once. The top ten clones comprise 6% to 7% of the sample. The sequenced material came from peripheral blood. The receptors were gathered from a woman aged 25 to 39 with COVID-19, enrolled during active disease.

V and J are TRBV25-1 and TRBJ1-1; TRBD1 is a possible D gene (6 bases). The CDR3 is made up of 14 amino acids. Trimming shortened V by 2 bases and J by 10 bases, and 17 bases separated the two germline ends. Looked up from germline, CDR1 is MGHDK and CDR2 is SYGVNS. CDR3 sequence: CASSETGGGAGAFF. In DNA form, the CDR3 reads TGTGCCAGCAGTGAAACCGGAGGGGGGGCCGGAGCTTTCTTT.

The chain recombines TRBV27 with TRBJ1-1; possibly TRBD1 for D (6 bases). The germline gives CDR1 MNHEY, CDR2 SMNVEV (reference sequence). V shed 0 bases and J shed 5 bases, with 10 bases lying between them. The CDR3 length is 14 residues. The CDR3 coding sequence is TGTGCCAGCAGTTTATCCAGGGGAAGGACTGAAGCTTTCTTT. Translation gives CASSLSRGRTEAFF.

The table lists this clone with a few counts. The chain uses TRBV18 and TRBJ2-7; D unresolved. There are 13 residues in the CDR3. Germline CDR1 and CDR2: KGHSH and LQKENI. V lost 3 bases and J lost 7, with 13 bases in between. The CDR3 here is CASSPGRQWEQYF. The CDR3 DNA is TGTGCCAGCTCACCGGGCAGGCAATGGGAGCAGTACTTC.

This rearrangement joins TRBV13 to TRBJ2-2; 7 nucleotides agree with TRBD2. Germline CDR1 reads PRHDT; CDR2 reads FYEKMQ (reference sequence). The ends lost 5 bases at V and 2 bases at J; junction bases unmatched: 8. The CDR3 length is 16 residues. For the CDR3, the DNA is TGTGCCAGCAGCCCAAGATGGGGGGGTAACACCGGGGAGCTGTTTTTT. Translation gives CASSPRWGGNTGELFF.

The chain combines TRBV3-1 (or the pseudogene TRBV3-2) with TRBJ2-1; 7 bases are shared with TRBD2. This CDR3 contains 15 residues. Germline V lookup: CDR1 LGHDT, CDR2 YNNKEL (reference sequence). V shed 3 bases and J 4 bases; nucleotides not matched to a gene: 6. CDR3 amino acids: CASSQRREWYNEQFF. The CDR3 DNA follows: TGTGCCAGCAGCCAGCGGCGGGAGTGGTACAATGAGCAGTTCTTC.

The chain combines TRBV5-8 with TRBJ2-7, with D hard to call. V was cut by 0 bases and J by 3 bases, with 7 bases left in between. The CDR3 sequence is 13 residues long. Germline loops: CDR1 SGHTS, CDR2 YDEGEE. CDR3 loop: CASSLGLNYEQYF. As DNA, the CDR3 is TGTGCCAGCAGCTTGGGACTCAACTACGAGCAGTACTTC.

A few counts support this clone. In nucleotides, the CDR3 is TGTGCCAGCAGCACCCAGGGACAGTTTCAGCCCCAGCATTTT. Its translation: CASSTQGQFQPQHF. The rearrangement uses TRBV28 and TRBJ1-5; TRBD1 aligns across 7 bases. The CDR3 has 14 amino acids. Per the germline V gene, CDR1 is MDHEN and CDR2 is SYDVKM. The ends lost 6 bases at V and 6 bases at J; junction bases unmatched: 8.

The sample holds a few counts of this clone. V gene TRBV28 combines with J gene TRBJ1-6; a weak D match, TRBD1 (5 bases). The germline CDR1 and CDR2 sequences are MDHEN and SYDVKM. The CDR3 consists of 16 residues. Trimming pared 6 bases from V and 7 bases from J, leaving 19 bases between. In DNA form, the CDR3 reads TGTGCCAGCAGCCACGGTACAGGCCTCGGGAATTCACCCCTCCACTTT. Translated: CASSHGTGLGNSPLHF.

This chain connects TRBV15 to TRBJ2-7, with D unclear. The CDR3 covers 15 residues. CDR1 and CDR2 (germline): LNHNV, YYDKDF (reference sequence). Trimming pared 1 base from V and 3 bases from J, leaving 13 bases between. CDR3 residues: CATSRVGVGDYEQYF. The CDR3 DNA follows: TGTGCCACCAGCAGAGTAGGTGTCGGAGACTACGAGCAGTACTTC.

The rearrangement links TRBV28 to TRBJ1-2, with 8 bases identical to TRBD1. The CDR3 spans 15 residues. Trimming took 3 bases from V and 0 from J; bases not matched to a gene: 3. Germline values: CDR1 MDHEN, CDR2 SYDVKM. The CDR3 is CASSFRTGTNYGYTF. Written as DNA, the CDR3 is TGTGCCAGCAGTTTTCGGACAGGGACTAACTATGGCTACACCTTC.

The V and J genes are TRBV7-9 and TRBJ2-1, with 7 bases matching TRBD1. This CDR3 is 16 amino acids long. The germline gives CDR1 SEHNR, CDR2 FQNEAQ (reference sequence). The J segment lost 4 bases and the V segment lost 4 bases, leaving 10 bases of the junction unmatched. CDR3: CASSSLQGRRYNEQFF. The DNA for the CDR3 is TGTGCCAGCAGCTCGTTACAGGGGCGGAGGTACAATGAGCAGTTCTTC.

The chain links TRBV27 to TRBJ2-7, with TRBD2 identical over 14 bases. After removal of 2 bases from V and 7 bases from J, the junction contained 4 bases not matched to a gene. CDR1 MNHEY and CDR2 SMNVEV come from the germline V gene (reference sequence). The CDR3 has 15 amino acids. In nucleotides, the CDR3 is TGTGCCAGCAGTTTAATGCGACTAGCGGGAGGGGAGCAGTACTTC. Protein product: CASSLMRLAGGEQYF.

This chain links TRBV9 with TRBJ2-3; maybe TRBD1 (5 bases). CDR1 is SGDLS and CDR2 is YYNGEE in the germline V gene. This CDR3 is built from 14 residues. V was trimmed by 3 bases and J by 3 bases, leaving 11 bases between them. The CDR3 spells CASSAGQGTDTQYF. In DNA form, the CDR3 reads TGTGCCAGCAGCGCTGGGCAGGGAACAGATACGCAGTATTTT.

The chain has TRBV4-3 and TRBJ2-2, with D perhaps matching TRBD2 (6 bases). The V end lost 0 bases, the J end lost 6 bases, and 14 bases lay between the germline ends. In germline, CDR1 is LGHNA, CDR2 YSLEER. This CDR3 has 16 amino acids. The CDR3 DNA reads as TGCGCCAGCAGCCAAGATAGGGACTCCAGGGCCGGGGAGCTGTTTTTT. Translation: CASSQDRDSRAGELFF.

This sequence joins TRBV6-1 and TRBJ2-1, with D maybe TRBD1 (7 bases). CDR1 and CDR2 from the germline V gene are MNHNS and SASEGT. Trimming took off 2 bases at V and 8 bases at J, with 16 bases between the two ends. This CDR3 is 15 amino acids long. The DNA for the CDR3 is TGTGCCAGCAGTGAATCGACAGGGAGGTGGGATGAGCAGTTCTTC. Its protein product is CASSESTGRWDEQFF.

The V call is TRBV27, the J call TRBJ2-3; 15 bases are shared with TRBD2. Germline CDR1 MNHEY, CDR2 SMNVEV (reference sequence). This CDR3 region has 17 residues. V was pared by 6 bases and J by 4 bases, with 8 bases of the junction left unmatched. The CDR3 region is CASSGLAGGPGADTQYF. CDR3 bases: TGTGCCAGCAGCGGACTAGCGGGAGGGCCCGGGGCAGATACGCAGTATTTT.

The CDR3 nucleotides are TGTGCCAGCAGGGATGCCGGGACTAGCGCGACCGGGGAGCTGTTTTTT. It yields the protein CASRDAGTSATGELFF. The chain is built from TRBV7-2 and TRBJ2-2; 10 bases align to TRBD2. The CDR3 runs 16 residues. Germline V CDR1 and CDR2: SGHTA, FQGNSA. The trim removed 6 bases at V and 5 bases at J, leaving 9 bases unmatched.